These 10 T cell receptor beta chains originate from one sample sequenced in a study of monozygotic twins with cystic fibrosis. The method was immunoSEQ multiplex PCR; TCRdb's version includes in-frame clones alone and lacks a portion of them. Of just under 20,000 clones listed, roughly 89% are singletons. The sequenced sample was blood. The receptors come from a girl aged 2-10 years with cystic fibrosis.

A single count supports this clone. This sequence joins TRBV30 and TRBJ2-7; the match to TRBD2 covers 7 bases. This CDR3 region has 14 residues. V was pared by 0 bases and J by 7 bases, with 9 bases of the junction left unmatched. Looked up from germline, CDR1 is GTSNPN and CDR2 is SVGIG (reference sequence). DNA of the CDR3: TGTGCCTGGAGTGTACTGCGGGGGATAGAGGAGCAGTACTTC. Its translation: CAWSVLRGIEEQYF. The complete variable domain, with remaining parts taken from reference TRBV30 and TRBJ2-7, reads SQTIHQWPATLVQPVGSPLSLECTVEGTSNPNLYWYRQAAGRGLQLLFYSVGIGQISSEVPQNLSASRPQDRQFILSSKKLLLSDSGFYLCAWSVLRGIEEQYFGPGTRLTVT.

The chain uses TRBV4-1 and TRBJ1-2; 10 positions agree with TRBD1. The CDR3 is 15 amino acids. The junction had 6 bases not matched to a gene; V was cut back by 4 bases and J by 4 bases. From germline, CDR1 is MGHRA and CDR2 YSYEKL. CDR3 loop: CASSLDRGSLYGYTF. In DNA, the CDR3 is TGCGCCAGCAGCCTGGACAGGGGGAGCCTCTATGGCTACACCTTC.

The rearrangement links TRBV6-6 to TRBJ2-1; TRBD2 agrees at 8 bases. CDR1 MNHNY and CDR2 SVGAGI come from the germline V gene (reference sequence). J lost 10 bases, V lost 6 bases, and 11 bases had no gene match. There are 14 residues in the CDR3. Written as DNA, the CDR3 is TGTGCCAGCAGCAATACTCCGGGACTAGAAGAGCAGTTCTTC. Translation: CASSNTPGLEEQFF.

The V and J genes are TRBV30 and TRBJ2-1; D perhaps matches TRBD2 (5 bases). With 1 base removed from V and 2 bases from J, the gap between germline ends came to 12 bases. The CDR3 is 15 residues long. The germline V gene has CDR1 GTSNPN and CDR2 SVGIG (reference sequence). Here the CDR3 DNA reads TGTGCCTGGAGTGCCCAAGCCGGGGCCTACAATGAGCAGTTCTTC. The encoded protein is CAWSAQAGAYNEQFF.

The chain has TRBV29-1 and TRBJ2-1, with 9 bases lining up with TRBD2. Germline loops: CDR1 SQVTM, CDR2 ANQGSEA. J was trimmed by 8 bases and V by 6 bases; bases with no gene match: 8. The CDR3 length is 13 residues. CDR3 protein: CSVDPGLADEQFF. CDR3 nucleotide sequence: TGCAGCGTGGACCCGGGACTAGCTGATGAGCAGTTCTTC.

The chain has TRBV5-5 and TRBJ1-1, with D perhaps matching TRBD1 (5 bases). Germline values: CDR1 SGHKS, CDR2 YYEKEE (reference sequence). With 1 base removed from V and 1 base from J, the gap between germline ends came to 8 bases. CDR3 length: 14 residues. CDR3 region: CASSLFQGNTEAFF. Here the CDR3 DNA reads TGTGCCAGCAGCTTGTTTCAGGGGAACACTGAAGCTTTCTTT.

CDR3 sequence: CASSPGPRDTEAFF. DNA for the CDR3: TGTGCCAGCAGCCCCGGACCAAGGGACACTGAAGCTTTCTTT. This chain connects TRBV7-2 to TRBJ1-1; the D is unclear. The V gene's germline CDR1 is SGHTA and CDR2 FQGNSA. The CDR3 loop spans 14 amino acids. V was cut by 5 bases and J by 3 bases, with 13 bases left in between.

This clone has only a few counts. The chain combines TRBV7-7 with TRBJ2-1, with D possibly matching TRBD1 (5 bases). This CDR3 has 13 residues. Germline-derived CDR1 and CDR2 are SSHAT and FNYEAQ (reference sequence). The ends were cut back, 1 base at V and 5 bases at J, with 6 bases in the middle. CDR3 amino acids: CASSLGQNNEQFF. DNA for the CDR3: TGTGCCAGCAGCTTAGGACAGAACAATGAGCAGTTCTTC.

The rearrangement joins TRBV5-4 to TRBJ2-3; tentative D call: TRBD1 (6 bases). Germline V gives CDR1 SGHNT, CDR2 YYREEE (reference sequence). V lost 4 bases and J 0 bases, leaving 12 bases between the germline ends. The CDR3 has 15 residues. The CDR3 spells CASSHRQDSTDTQYF. CDR3 bases: TGTGCCAGCAGCCATAGACAGGACAGCACAGATACGCAGTATTTT. Based on the CDR3 plus reference TRBV5-4 and TRBJ2-3, the full variable domain is ETGVTQSPTHLIKTRGQQVTLRCSSQSGHNTVSWYQQALGQGPQFIFQYYREEENGRGNFPPRFSGLQFPNYSSELNVNALELDDSALYLCASSHRQDSTDTQYFGPGTRLTVL.

This rearrangement joins TRBV5-1 to TRBJ2-2, with 9 bases lining up with TRBD1. Germline lookup yields CDR1 SGHRS and CDR2 YFSETQ. With V trimmed by 0 bases and J by 7 bases, 4 bases remained unmatched. The CDR3 runs to 15 residues. CDR3 bases: TGCGCCAGCAGCTTGGGGGACAGGGAAATCGGGGAGCTGTTTTTT. Its translation: CASSLGDREIGELFF.